The 7 T cell receptor beta chains below were found in one sample sequenced in a study of T cell responses to AZD1222 COVID-19 vaccine. The method was immunoSEQ multiplex PCR; TCRdb's version includes in-frame clones alone and lacks a portion of them. The sample comprises some 130,000 clones, about 85% of which are singletons, and 1.3% to 1.5% rests with the top ten. The sample consisted of peripheral blood, taken on day 0 of AZD1222 vaccination. The source is an adult in good health.

A few counts support this clone. V and J are TRBV11-2 and TRBJ1-3; D perhaps matches TRBD1 (6 bases). The CDR3 runs 14 residues. V was trimmed by 7 bases and J by 0 bases, leaving 10 bases between them. Germline V CDR1 and CDR2: SGHAT, FQNNGV. The CDR3 DNA follows: TGTGCCAGCACCAAAGGGGGCTCTGGAAACACCATATATTTT. Its protein product is CASTKGGSGNTIYF.

The chain carries TRBV3-1 (or the pseudogene TRBV3-2) and TRBJ1-1; unclear D gene. Germline assignment: CDR1 LGHDT and CDR2 YNNKEL (reference sequence). The CDR3 consists of 12 residues. The ends were cut back, 4 bases at V and 4 bases at J, with 7 bases in the middle. CDR3 nucleotide sequence: TGTGCCAGCAGCCTGCCCTTCACTGAAGCTTTCTTT. Translation: CASSLPFTEAFF.

This chain connects TRBV30 to TRBJ2-2; the D is unclear. This CDR3 is built from 13 residues. V dropped 3 bases and J dropped 3 bases, with 8 bases sitting between them. The germline V gene encodes CDR1 GTSNPN and CDR2 SVGIG (reference sequence). The CDR3 DNA sequence: TGTGCCTGGAGGGCTGGTTACACCGGGGAGCTGTTTTTT. Translation gives CAWRAGYTGELFF.

Details on this clone: The junction departs from the called germline gene at one end, perhaps through a read error. The CDR3 DNA is TGTGCCAGCAGGGGGACGTTTCCGTCGATTGAGTTC. This codes for CASRGTFPSIEF. V and J are TRBV3-1 (or the pseudogene TRBV3-2) and TRBJ1-2, with D possibly TRBD1 on 5 matching bases. The germline CDR1 and CDR2 sequences are LGHDT and YNNKEL (reference sequence). CDR3 length: 12 amino acids.

V gene TRBV30 combines with J gene TRBJ1-1, with D unresolved. In germline, CDR1 is GTSNPN, CDR2 SVGIG (reference sequence). This CDR3 is built from 11 residues. Trimming removed 6 bases from V and 4 bases from J, with 9 bases in between. Here the CDR3 DNA reads TGTGCCTGTTTCGCCCTCACTGAAGCTTTCTTT. Its protein product is CACFALTEAFF.

This chain connects TRBV28 to TRBJ1-2; D is ambiguous. V dropped 7 bases and J dropped 4 bases, with 13 bases sitting between them. The CDR3 runs to 13 residues. Germline-derived CDR1 and CDR2 are MDHEN and SYDVKM. Here the CDR3 DNA reads TGTGCCAGCAAAGTACCCGGGCGCTATGGCTACACCTTC. Its translation is CASKVPGRYGYTF.

This clone was found once. The chain uses TRBV27 and TRBJ1-6; TRBD1 might be the D (6 bases). Between the trimmed V and J ends, which lost 5 bases and 9 bases, there was a span of 17 bases. The CDR3 sequence is 15 residues long. Per the germline V gene, CDR1 is MNHEY and CDR2 is SMNVEV (reference sequence). The CDR3 DNA sequence: TGTGCCAGCAGTCTACAGGGCCGAGGGCGTTCACCCCTCCACTTT. Its translation is CASSLQGRGRSPLHF.